This record concerns one TCR beta chain sequence. Its specificity is not known. The table came from immunoSEQ multiplex PCR; TCRdb's copy has only in-frame clones and leaves some out. The sample has some 120,000 clones; 90% are singletons. The sample comes from a study of T cell responses to AZD1222 COVID-19 vaccine. The study, taken as a whole, reports: Only a handful of people who got AZD1222 tested seropositive at baseline. Possibly, clonal diversity was underestimated; donors were largely white British and included more females. No repertoire was sampled before or during the peak T cell response, only after it.

Germline loops: CDR1 SGHRS, CDR2 YFSETQ. This CDR3 region has 13 residues. Deletions cut 1 base from V and 7 bases from J, with 11 bases between. The specimen was peripheral blood, collected 28 days after the second dose of the MenACWY control vaccine. The chain carries TRBV5-1 and TRBJ1-1; D gene uncertain. The clonotype was recovered from an adult who received the MenACWY meningococcal vaccine as a control. CDR3 residues: CASSLRDPVEAFF. The CDR3 bases are TGCGCCAGCAGCTTGCGGGATCCGGTTGAAGCTTTCTTT.